The clone carrying this T cell receptor (beta chain) was seen only a few times. Method: immunoSEQ multiplex PCR; TCRdb's copy keeps in-frame clones and lacks some. Of about 180,000 clones listed, 75% to 90% are singletons. The data originate from a study of blood T cell repertoires in COVID-19. The overall study: Some COVID-19 samples were acute and others convalescent; all came from the United States, Italy and Spain.

Per the germline V gene, CDR1 is MNHEY and CDR2 is SMNVEV (reference sequence). The CDR3 has 15 residues. J gave up 0 bases and V 4 bases, and 5 bases lay outside the gene matches. The TCR comes from a man aged 55 to 70 with acute or convalescent COVID-19. Source material: peripheral blood. V usage is TRBV27 and J usage is TRBJ2-7; 8 bases line up with TRBD1. In nucleotides, the CDR3 is TGTGCCAGCAGTTACCGGACAGGGCACTCCTACGAGCAGTACTTC. It codes for CASSYRTGHSYEQYF.